The clone carrying this T cell receptor (beta chain) has more than one count but fewer than ten. Its antigen remains unidentified. For TCR beta, libraries came from quantitative 5'-RACE with molecular barcodes. TCRdb ran MiXCR on the 5' RACE reads and lists one entry per CDR3 protein. The sample has 300,000 to 400,000 distinct CDR3 sequences, about 20% seen once. These data are taken from a study of CD8 T cells in ankylosing spondylitis. The CDR3 consists of 16 residues. V was shortened by 6 bases and J by 9 bases, with 27 bases between the two germline ends. Germline V CDR1 and CDR2: DFQATT, SNEGSKA (reference sequence). Overall study results and limits: Within matched ankylosing spondylitis synovial fluid, disease-linked clones were reportedly significantly enriched. Disease-linked clones were found to be CD8+ and relatively rare in peripheral blood. In ankylosing spondylitis blood, a motif of roughly eight highly homologous TCR beta variants appeared characteristic.

The chain is built from TRBV20-1 and TRBJ2-1, with D possibly called TRBD1 or TRBD2 (5 bases each). Sequenced: blood, either unsorted or a sorted T cell fraction (not recorded which). The source of this sequence is a male donor with ankylosing spondylitis. The CDR3 is CSAPIPGRPPGAEQFF. The CDR3 nucleotides are TGCAGTGCCCCAATCCCGGGACGGCCCCCAGGCGCTGAGCAGTTCTTC.